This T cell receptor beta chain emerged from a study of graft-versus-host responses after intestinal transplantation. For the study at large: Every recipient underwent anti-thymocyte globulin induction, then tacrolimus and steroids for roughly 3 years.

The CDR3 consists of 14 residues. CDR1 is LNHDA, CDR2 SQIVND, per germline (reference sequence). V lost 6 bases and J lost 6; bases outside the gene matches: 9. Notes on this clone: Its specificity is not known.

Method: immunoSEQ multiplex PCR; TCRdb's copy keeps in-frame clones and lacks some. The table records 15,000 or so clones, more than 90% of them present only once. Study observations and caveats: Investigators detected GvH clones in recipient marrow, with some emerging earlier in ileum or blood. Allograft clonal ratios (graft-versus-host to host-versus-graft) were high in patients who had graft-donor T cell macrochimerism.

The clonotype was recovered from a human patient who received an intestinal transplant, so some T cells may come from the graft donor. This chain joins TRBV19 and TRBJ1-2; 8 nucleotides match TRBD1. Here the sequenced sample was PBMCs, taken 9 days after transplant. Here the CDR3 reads CASRDFTGGNGYTF. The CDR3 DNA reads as TGTGCCAGTAGAGACTTTACAGGGGGGAATGGCTACACCTTC.